Below, 26 T cell receptor beta chains from the same sample are listed, as sequenced in a study of blood T cell repertoires in COVID-19. Assay used: immunoSEQ multiplex PCR; TCRdb lists only in-frame clones, some missing. The table has about 81,000 clones, over 90% seen once. Sequenced: peripheral blood. These TCRs come from a human donor with active COVID-19. The donor label of this sample is uncertain.

J is TRBJ2-3 and V is TRBV6-4; 11 nucleotides agree with TRBD2. The CDR3 runs 22 residues. CDR1 and CDR2 (germline): MRHNA, SNTAGT. Trimming cost V 0 bases and J 0 bases; bases outside gene matches: 17. The CDR3 reads CASSDSTRGGNSGRASTDTQYF. The CDR3 nucleotides are TGTGCCAGCAGTGACTCGACCCGAGGAGGTAATAGCGGGAGGGCTAGCACAGATACGCAGTATTTT.

As regards this clone: This same CDR3 is encoded by further DNA sequences in the sample. The chain combines TRBV24-1 with TRBJ2-7; 9 positions match TRBD1. With V trimmed by 5 bases and J by 6 bases, 7 bases remained unmatched. This CDR3 has 14 amino acids. The germline CDR1 and CDR2 sequences are KGHDR and SFDVKD. Here the CDR3 DNA reads TGTGCCACCAGTGCCGGGACAGGGTCATCCGAGCAGTACTTC. As protein: CATSAGTGSSEQYF.

The rearrangement uses TRBV19 and TRBJ2-2; D not certain. The CDR3 runs to 16 residues. The germline gives CDR1 LNHDA, CDR2 SQIVND (reference sequence). The germline V and J ends were trimmed by 7 bases and 1 base, with 16 bases remaining between them. DNA for the CDR3: TGTGCCAGTATGTCGGCGGCTACTAAGAACACCGGGGAGCTGTTTTTT. Translation gives CASMSAATKNTGELFF.

The chain uses TRBV11-2 and TRBJ2-7; D call uncertain. Germline loops: CDR1 SGHAT, CDR2 FQNNGV. The CDR3 consists of 14 residues. V was trimmed by 5 bases and J by 0 bases, leaving 11 bases between them. The CDR3 loop is CASSLVPSSYEQYF. As DNA, the CDR3 is TGTGCCAGCAGCCTAGTGCCGAGCTCCTACGAGCAGTACTTC.

This clone was counted only a few times. The chain couples TRBV3-1 (or the pseudogene TRBV3-2) to TRBJ1-2; D remains unclear. Germline CDR1 is LGHDT and CDR2 is YNNKEL (reference sequence). The V end lost 4 bases, the J end lost 2 bases, and 8 bases lay between the germline ends. This CDR3 is built from 13 residues. The CDR3 nucleotides read TGTGCCAGCAGCCGGAGGAGGAACTATGGCTACACCTTC. Its translation: CASSRRRNYGYTF.

The chain carries TRBV11-3 and TRBJ2-3; D is unclear. The ends were cut back, 5 bases at V and 4 bases at J, with 16 bases in the middle. CDR3 length: 15 residues. CDR1 is SGHNT, CDR2 YENEEA, per germline. The CDR3 sequence is CASSHPEISPDTQYF. Written as DNA, the CDR3 is TGTGCCAGCAGCCACCCGGAGATTAGCCCAGATACGCAGTATTTT.

This chain connects TRBV11-2 to TRBJ2-5; TRBD1 might be the D (6 bases). Trimming took off 5 bases at V and 7 bases at J, with 17 bases between the two ends. Germline-derived CDR1 and CDR2 are SGHAT and FQNNGV. The CDR3 length is 14 residues. Here the CDR3 DNA reads TGTGCCAGCAGCCCCTCGGACAGTCCCGGGACCCAGTACTTC. Its translation is CASSPSDSPGTQYF.

J is TRBJ2-7 and V is TRBV7-2; a weak D match, TRBD1 (6 bases). Trimming left V 0 bases short and J 0 bases short, with 18 bases between. Germline V lookup: CDR1 SGHTA, CDR2 FQGNSA. The CDR3 has 18 amino acids. The CDR3 is CASSLAPPGTTISYEQYF. The DNA for the CDR3 is TGTGCCAGCAGCTTAGCACCCCCCGGGACAACTATCTCCTACGAGCAGTACTTC.

The genes are TRBV5-6 and TRBJ2-7, with 10 bases fitting TRBD2. V shed 0 bases and J 0 bases; nucleotides not matched to a gene: 6. Germline lookup yields CDR1 SGHDT and CDR2 YYEEEE. This CDR3 has 17 amino acids. CDR3 nucleotide sequence: TGTGCCAGCAGCTTGGTTGTACTAGCGGGGAACTCCTACGAGCAGTACTTC. Translated, it gives CASSLVVLAGNSYEQYF.

The chain has TRBV6-5 and TRBJ2-2; 8 bases align to TRBD2. The CDR3 is 14 amino acids. With 4 bases clipped from V and 3 bases from J, the junction kept 1 base outside the gene matches. CDR1 is MNHEY and CDR2 is SVGAGI in the germline V gene. This chain's CDR3 is CASSSGRDTGELFF. CDR3 DNA: TGTGCCAGCAGTTCCGGGAGGGACACCGGGGAGCTGTTTTTT.

The chain has TRBV7-2 and TRBJ2-2, with no clear D. The CDR3 is 12 residues long. Deletions cut 4 bases from V and 4 bases from J, with 4 bases between. Looked up from germline, CDR1 is SGHTA and CDR2 is FQGNSA. CDR3 sequence: CASSSITGELFF. CDR3 nucleotide sequence: TGTGCCAGCAGCTCCATCACCGGGGAGCTGTTTTTT.

This clone was seen only a few times. The chain employs TRBV12-3 or TRBV12-4 and TRBJ2-7, with TRBD1 matching 7 bases. J gave up 2 bases and V 6 bases, and 4 bases lay outside the gene matches. The CDR3 covers 13 residues. CDR3 nucleotides: TGTGCCAGCAGACCAGGACAGGCCTACGAGCAGTACTTC. This sequence encodes CASRPGQAYEQYF.

This rearrangement joins TRBV19 to TRBJ2-3, with 11 bases lining up with TRBD2. Germline V lookup: CDR1 LNHDA, CDR2 SQIVND (reference sequence). The CDR3 runs to 18 residues. The V and J ends lost 5 bases and 4 bases, in that order; junction bases with no gene match: 14. DNA for the CDR3: TGTGCCAGTAGTTATGGGACTAGCGGTTTCTGGGTGGCAGATACGCAGTATTTT. This codes for CASSYGTSGFWVADTQYF.

This chain joins TRBV2 and TRBJ2-7; tentatively, D is TRBD2 (6 bases). Germline V CDR1 and CDR2: SNHLY, FYNNEI. CDR3 length: 12 amino acids. Trimming removed 6 bases at V and 1 base at J, with 7 bases between. DNA for the CDR3: TGTGCCAGCAGGGAGGGATCCTACGAGCAGTACTTC. Its protein product is CASREGSYEQYF.

This chain links TRBV5-4 with TRBJ2-5, with a weak D call TRBD2 (5 bases). CDR3 length equals 14 residues. The germline CDR1 and CDR2 sequences are SGHNT and YYREEE (reference sequence). Trimming removed 4 bases at V and 9 bases at J, with 19 bases between. CDR3 in amino acids: CASSAGPADSAQYF. The CDR3 bases are TGTGCCAGCAGCGCCGGGCCGGCCGATAGCGCCCAGTACTTC.

This clone was recorded a few times. V usage is TRBV6-5 and J usage is TRBJ1-2; 7 bases are a match to TRBD1. CDR1 MNHEY and CDR2 SVGAGI come from the germline V gene. This CDR3 contains 14 residues. Trimming took 5 bases from V and 4 from J; bases not matched to a gene: 7. CDR3 nucleotide sequence: TGTGCCAGCAGTACCCAGGGGGGTGGCTATGGCTACACCTTC. Its protein product is CASSTQGGGYGYTF.

This clone has just a few counts. V gene TRBV4-2 combines with J gene TRBJ2-2; the match to TRBD2 covers 7 bases. CDR3 length: 13 residues. V gave up 4 bases and J gave up 4 bases; unmatched junction bases: 0. The germline gives CDR1 LGHNA, CDR2 YNFKEQ. The CDR3 is CASSLAGTGELFF. CDR3 DNA sequence: TGTGCCAGCAGCCTAGCGGGCACCGGGGAGCTGTTTTTT.

The chain is built from TRBV5-8 and TRBJ1-6; a weak D match, TRBD1 (5 bases). V was shortened by 4 bases and J by 13 bases, with 21 bases between the two germline ends. The length of the CDR3 is 15 residues. The germline gives CDR1 SGHTS, CDR2 YDEGEE. The CDR3 is CASSQRGGGDLPLHF. The CDR3 DNA reads as TGTGCCAGCAGCCAGAGGGGTGGGGGGGACCTTCCCCTCCACTTT.

The chain employs TRBV28 and TRBJ1-1; TRBD1 aligns across 8 bases. The CDR3 runs to 15 residues. Unmatched junction bases numbered 11, after V lost 1 base and J lost 10 bases. CDR1 is MDHEN and CDR2 is SYDVKM in the germline V gene. The CDR3 nucleotides are TGTGCCAGCAGTTTATCTGGGACAGGCAAAGGTAGAGCTTTCTTT. Encoded protein: CASSLSGTGKGRAFF.

The sample holds a few counts of this clone. This chain links TRBV28 with TRBJ2-7; 8 positions match TRBD2. There are 14 residues in the CDR3. Looked up from germline, CDR1 is MDHEN and CDR2 is SYDVKM. The V segment lost 6 bases and the J segment 2 bases; nucleotides outside the gene matches: 6. The CDR3 loop is CASSTTSGPYEQYF. The CDR3 nucleotides read TGTGCCAGCAGCACTACTAGCGGTCCCTACGAGCAGTACTTC.

The chain has TRBV7-2 and TRBJ2-5, with no clear D. Trimming cost V 1 base and J 5 bases, with 8 bases left between them. The CDR3 loop spans 13 amino acids. Germline CDR1 SGHTA, CDR2 FQGNSA. CDR3 protein: CASSLGSRETQYF. CDR3 coding DNA: TGTGCCAGCAGCTTAGGGTCGAGGGAGACCCAGTACTTC.

The rearrangement links TRBV27 to TRBJ2-5; D is uncertain. CDR1 and CDR2 (germline): MNHEY, SMNVEV (reference sequence). This CDR3 is built from 13 residues. V lost 6 bases to trimming and J lost 5 bases, with 13 bases between them. For the CDR3, the DNA is TGTGCCAGCAGAAGACTTGACGGGGAGACCCAGTACTTC. This translates into CASRRLDGETQYF.

The V call is TRBV28, the J call TRBJ2-5; D is ambiguous. Trimming took 3 bases from V and 9 from J, leaving 17 bases between them. The CDR3 runs to 14 residues. CDR1 is MDHEN and CDR2 is SYDVKM in the germline V gene. CDR3 loop: CASSFGDPRIPQYF. CDR3 nucleotide sequence: TGTGCCAGCAGTTTTGGAGACCCACGTATACCCCAGTACTTC.

The genes are TRBV9 and TRBJ2-7; the D gene is possibly TRBD1 (5 bases). There are 15 residues in the CDR3. V shed 0 bases and J shed 4 bases, with 14 bases lying between them. The germline CDR1 and CDR2 sequences are SGDLS and YYNGEE. The CDR3 coding sequence is TGTGCCAGCAGCGTAGCCGTGGGGCCTCTATACGAGCAGTACTTC. Amino acid sequence: CASSVAVGPLYEQYF.

A single count supports this clone. This chain links TRBV12-5 with TRBJ2-6; TRBD2 matches at 12 bases. Per the germline V gene, CDR1 is LGHNT and CDR2 is FRNRAP. Trimming at V came to 4 bases and at J to 0 bases, leaving 7 bases not matched to a gene. This CDR3 has 19 amino acids. DNA of the CDR3: TGTGCTAGTGGTTCCCGGACTAGCGGGACCTACTCTGGGGCCAACGTCCTGACTTTC. Translation: CASGSRTSGTYSGANVLTF.

Details on this clone: This CDR3 is also generated by other DNA sequences in the sample. V usage is TRBV7-9 and J usage is TRBJ2-5, with TRBD1 matching over 7 bases. Germline-derived CDR1 and CDR2 are SEHNR and FQNEAQ (reference sequence). The CDR3 runs to 14 residues. Trimming cost V 1 base and J 4 bases; bases outside gene matches: 3. CDR3 loop: CASSLVAGGETQYF. In DNA, the CDR3 is TGTGCCAGCAGCTTAGTTGCAGGGGGAGAGACCCAGTACTTC. The full variable domain, with the rest looked up from reference TRBV7-9 and TRBJ2-5, is DTGVSQNPRHKITKRGQNVTFRCDPISEHNRLYWYRQTLGQGPEFLTYFQNEAQLEKSRLLSDRFSAERPKGSFSTLEIQRTEQGDSAMYLCASSLVAGGETQYFGPGTRLLVL.